Only a few counts were recorded for the clone carrying this TCR beta chain. Its antigen is not identified. The germline V gene encodes CDR1 SGHAT and CDR2 FQDESV (reference sequence). After removal of 5 bases from V and 8 bases from J, the junction contained 9 bases not matched to a gene. The CDR3 totals 15 residues. Then a second PCR, running roughly 6 to 11 cycles, was carried out with a sample-barcoded 5' primer and a J-beta primer mix. TCRdb reanalysed the 5' RACE reads using MiXCR and keeps one entry per CDR3 protein. The table has some 760,000 distinct CDR3 sequences, 20% to 30% seen once. These data come from a study of blood T cells in healthy people across ages. At the level of the study: Every two T cells gave about one barcoded beta molecule via template switching. Study outcomes and limitations: The percentage of naive T cells correlated strongly with TCR beta diversity.

A further study also used this sample, focusing on T cells of mothers and their children. As that study records: Every mother supplied over 9 million TCR beta CDR3 reads and every child some 2.7 million. Overlap measured in related mother-child pairs was slightly, non-significantly higher than in unrelated pairs.

Sequenced: blood. The sequence was obtained from a boy younger than 18 in good health. V gene TRBV11-1 combines with J gene TRBJ2-1; 10 nucleotides align to TRBD2. For the CDR3, the DNA is TGTGCCAGCAGCCCCGCTAGCGGGAGCTGGTATGAGCAGTTCTTC. It specifies CASSPASGSWYEQFF.